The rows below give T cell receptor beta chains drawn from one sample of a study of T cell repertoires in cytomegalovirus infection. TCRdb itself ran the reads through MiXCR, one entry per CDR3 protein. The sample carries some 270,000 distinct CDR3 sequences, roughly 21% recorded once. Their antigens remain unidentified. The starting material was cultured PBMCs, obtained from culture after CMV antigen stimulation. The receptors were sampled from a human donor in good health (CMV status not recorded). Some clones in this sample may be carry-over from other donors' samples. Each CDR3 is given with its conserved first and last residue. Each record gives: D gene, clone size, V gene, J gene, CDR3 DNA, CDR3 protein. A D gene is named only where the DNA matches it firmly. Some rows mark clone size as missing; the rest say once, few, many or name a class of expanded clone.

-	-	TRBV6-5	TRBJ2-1	TGTGCCAGCAGTTACCGGCCAGCTGGGGATGAGCAGTTCTTC	CASSYRPAGDEQFF
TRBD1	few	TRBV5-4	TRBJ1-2	TGTGCCAGCTGGGACAGGGGAAGAGCTAACTATGGCTACACCTTC	CASWDRGRANYGYTF
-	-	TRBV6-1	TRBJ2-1	TGTGCCAGCAGTGAAGCGGGGACCCCCGGTGTGGATGAGCAGTTCTTC	CASSEAGTPGVDEQFF
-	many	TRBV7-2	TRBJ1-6	TGTGCCAGCAGCTTAGCTGGGGCCGATAATTCACCCCTCCACTTT	CASSLAGADNSPLHF
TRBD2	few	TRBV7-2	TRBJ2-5	TGTGCCAGCAGCGTATGGACTAGACAAGAGACCCAGTACTTC	CASSVWTRQETQYF
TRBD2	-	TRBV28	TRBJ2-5	TGTGCCAGCAGCCGAGGGACTAGCGGGAGAAAGTGGGTAGAGACCCAGTACTTC	CASSRGTSGRKWVETQYF
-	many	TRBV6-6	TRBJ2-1	TGTGCCAGCAGCCCGGCCCGAAATGAGCAGTTCTTC	CASSPARNEQFF
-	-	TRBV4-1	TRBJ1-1	TGCGCCAGCAGCCAAGATCCGGGGACGAACACTGAAGCTTTCTTT	CASSQDPGTNTEAFF
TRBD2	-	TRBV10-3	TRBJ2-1	TGTGCCATCTGTGAGTCGAATCCCGGGAGGGCCTCCCGGGAGCAGTTCTTC	CAICESNPGRASREQFF
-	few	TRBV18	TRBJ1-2	TGTGCCAGCTCACCAACGGGGCGGGGGAATGGCTACACCTTC	CASSPTGRGNGYTF
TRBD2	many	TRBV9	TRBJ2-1	TGTGCCAGCAGCGTAGGGTGGGGGGGACTAGTGAGCAATGAGCAGTTCTTC	CASSVGWGGLVSNEQFF
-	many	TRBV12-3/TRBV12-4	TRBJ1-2	TGTGCCTGTATAGGATCGGATGGCTACACCTTC	CACIGSDGYTF
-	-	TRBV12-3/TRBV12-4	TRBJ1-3	TGTGCCAGCAGGAACAGGAACTCTGGAAACACCATATATTTT	CASRNRNSGNTIYF
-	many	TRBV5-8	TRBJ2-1	TGTGCCAGCAGCGCGTGGGATGGTGAGCAGTTCTTC	CASSAWDGEQFF
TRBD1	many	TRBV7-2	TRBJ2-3	TGTGCCAGCAGCTTAGTCGCAGGACAGGGGGCAGATACGCAGTATTTT	CASSLVAGQGADTQYF
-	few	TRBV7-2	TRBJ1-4	TGTGCCAGCAGCTTAGTGGGGCTGGGCGGTGAAAAACTGTTTTTT	CASSLVGLGGEKLFF
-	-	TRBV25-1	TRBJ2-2	TGTGCCAGCGCTTTAACAGGGAACACCGGGGAGCTGTTTTTT	CASALTGNTGELFF
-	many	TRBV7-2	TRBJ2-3	TGTGCCAGCAGCCATAGGGTAGGCACAGATACGCAGTATTTT	CASSHRVGTDTQYF
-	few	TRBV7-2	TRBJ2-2	TGTGCCAGCAGCTTAAGCAGGATGGGGACCGGGGAGCTGTTTTTT	CASSLSRMGTGELFF
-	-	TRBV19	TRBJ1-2	TGTGCCAGTACTAGGGCTCCCTATGGCTACACCTTC	CASTRAPYGYTF
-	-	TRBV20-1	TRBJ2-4	TGCAGTGCTAGATCTGCTGGTTTTGCCAAAAACATTCAGTACTTC	CSARSAGFAKNIQYF
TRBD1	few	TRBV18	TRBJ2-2	TGTGCCAGCTCACTGGACAGGCGGAACACCGGGGAGCTGTTTTTT	CASSLDRRNTGELFF
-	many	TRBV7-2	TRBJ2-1	TGTGCCAGCAGCATCCGGAGGGAAAATGAGCAGTTCTTC	CASSIRRENEQFF
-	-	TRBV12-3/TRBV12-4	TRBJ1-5	TGTGCCAGCAGCCGGGGACACCTCCTCGGCAATCAGCCCCAGCATTTT	CASSRGHLLGNQPQHF
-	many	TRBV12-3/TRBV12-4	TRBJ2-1	TGTGCCAGCAGTTTCGCCAATGAGCAGTTCTTC	CASSFANEQFF
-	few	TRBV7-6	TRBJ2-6	TGTGCCAGCAGCTTAGGGCGGCAGACCTCTGGGGCCAACGTCCTGACTTTC	CASSLGRQTSGANVLTF
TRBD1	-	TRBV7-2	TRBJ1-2	TGTGCCAGCAGCTCATCTTCTACGACAGGGGGGCGAGGAGGCTACACCTTC	CASSSSSTTGGRGGYTF
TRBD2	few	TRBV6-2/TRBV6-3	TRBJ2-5	TGTGCCAGCTGGTCGGCGGGAGTGCTCGAGACCCAGTACTTC	CASWSAGVLETQYF
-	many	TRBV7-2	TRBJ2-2	TGTGCCAGCAGCTTTAGTTTTGACACCGGGGAGCTGTTTTTT	CASSFSFDTGELFF
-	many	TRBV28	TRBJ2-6	TGTGCCAGTAACCCAGAGAACTCTGGGGCCAACGTCCTGACTTTC	CASNPENSGANVLTF
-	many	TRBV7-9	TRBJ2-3	TGTGCCAGCAGCCCCGGACTACCTAGCACAGATACGCAGTATTTT	CASSPGLPSTDTQYF
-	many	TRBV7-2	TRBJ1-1	TGTGCCAGCAGCGGACAGCCGAACACTGAAGCTTTCTTT	CASSGQPNTEAFF
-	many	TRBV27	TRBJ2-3	TGTGCCAGCCACCGTGGGGCTACGCAGTATTTT	CASHRGATQYF
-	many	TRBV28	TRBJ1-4	TGTGCCAGCAGTTCCGGCCCTACAGACGGGATTTTT	CASSSGPTDGIF
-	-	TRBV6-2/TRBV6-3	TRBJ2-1	TGTGCCAGCAGCCACGCGGACTACAATGAGCAGTTCTTC	CASSHADYNEQFF
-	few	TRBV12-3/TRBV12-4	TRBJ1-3	TGTGCCAGCAGACTTAGTACAGGGACTTACTCTGGAAACACCATATATTTT	CASRLSTGTYSGNTIYF
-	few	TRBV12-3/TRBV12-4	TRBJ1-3	TGTGCCAGCAGTTTTCATTACGGTTCCACCATATATTTT	CASSFHYGSTIYF
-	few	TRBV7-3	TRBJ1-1	TGTGCCAGCAGCTCGAAAGGGACTTCTCGGCGGACTGAAGCTTTCTTT	CASSSKGTSRRTEAFF
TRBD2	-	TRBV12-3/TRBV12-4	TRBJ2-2	TGTGCCAGCAGCTCTCCTCATAGCGGGAACCTTCAGGCCGGGGAGCTGTTTTTT	CASSSPHSGNLQAGELFF
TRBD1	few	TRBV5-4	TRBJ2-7	TGTGCCAGCAGTAGAGGACAGGGTCGTTGGGAGCAGTACTTC	CASSRGQGRWEQYF
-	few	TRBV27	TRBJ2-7	TGTGCCAGCAGTCCCTACCCGCGGCTGAACTCCTACGAGCAGTACTTC	CASSPYPRLNSYEQYF
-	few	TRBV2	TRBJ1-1	TGTGCCAGCAGTCGCTCCGCTTTGAACACTGAAGCTTTCTTT	CASSRSALNTEAFF
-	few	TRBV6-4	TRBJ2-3	TGTGCCAGCAGTGAAGGGACAGATACGCAGTATTTT	CASSEGTDTQYF
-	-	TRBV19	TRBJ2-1	TGTGCCAGTACGTGGGACGCGACCTACAATGAGCAGTTCTTC	CASTWDATYNEQFF
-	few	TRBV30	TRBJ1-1	TGTGCCTGGAGTGGGAGGACTCGGAACACTGAAGCTTTCTTT	CAWSGRTRNTEAFF
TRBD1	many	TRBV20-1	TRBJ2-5	TGCAGTGCCCCCACAGGGGGTGGAGAGACCCAGTACTTC	CSAPTGGGETQYF